Listed below are T cell receptor beta chains from one sample, sequenced in a study of blood T cell repertoires in COVID-19. Data came from immunoSEQ multiplex PCR; TCRdb stores just in-frame clones and leaves some out. The sample has 200,000 to 250,000 clones, roughly 88% seen once. Material: peripheral blood. All receptors derive from a woman aged 25 to 45 with COVID-19, enrolled during active disease. Both conserved end residues are part of each CDR3. A D gene is named only where the DNA matches it firmly. The size entry is marked missing in some rows and otherwise reads once, few, many or a size class.

v_call,clone_size,j_call,d_call,cdr3_nt,cdr3_aa
TRBV11-3,NA,TRBJ2-5,TRBD1,TGTGCCAGCAGCCCGGGACAGGCCCAAGAGACCCAGTACTTC,CASSPGQAQETQYF
TRBV5-1,NA,TRBJ2-3,TRBD1,TGCGCCAGCAGCTCTTATCGGGACAGGGGCACAGATACGCAGTATTTT,CASSSYRDRGTDTQYF
TRBV7-2,NA,TRBJ1-2,NA,TGTGCCAGCAGCTTAGAGGTTTCGGCCAGGGGTGGCTACACCTTC,CASSLEVSARGGYTF
TRBV9,NA,TRBJ2-1,NA,TGTGCCAGCAGCGTTAGGGGTTTAAGGAGCAATGAGCAGTTCTTC,CASSVRGLRSNEQFF
TRBV5-8,NA,TRBJ2-1,TRBD1,TGTGCCAGCAGCCCCGGGACAGGGGAGCAGTTCTTC,CASSPGTGEQFF
TRBV29-1,NA,TRBJ2-2,NA,TGCAGCTTCGGGTTGTTGGGGGAGCTGTTTTTT,CSFGLLGELFF
TRBV6-4,NA,TRBJ2-1,TRBD1,TGTGCCAGCAGTCCGCCGGCCGGGACAGGGTATACTAACACTTACAATGAGCAGTTCTTC,CASSPPAGTGYTNTYNEQFF
TRBV7-2,NA,TRBJ1-2,NA,TGTGCCAGCAGCCACACACCGATCGGGGGCTATGGCTACACCTTC,CASSHTPIGGYGYTF
TRBV5-1,NA,TRBJ1-6,NA,TGCGCCAGCAGCTCGAGGACGGGGAGTTCACCCCTCCACTTT,CASSSRTGSSPLHF
TRBV4-3,once,TRBJ2-3,NA,TGCGCCAGCAGCCAAGGTCGGGATACGCAGTATTTT,CASSQGRDTQYF
TRBV4-1,NA,TRBJ2-7,TRBD2,TGCGCCAGCAGCCTCTACCATCTAGCGGGGGACTACGAGCAGTACTTC,CASSLYHLAGDYEQYF
TRBV19,NA,TRBJ2-6,TRBD1,TGTGCCAGTAGACGACAGACAGGGAACTCTGGGGCCAACGTCCTGACTTTC,CASRRQTGNSGANVLTF
TRBV10-3,NA,TRBJ2-2,NA,TGTGCCATCAGTCTTAGCGGAACAGCGAACACCGGGGAGCTGTTTTTT,CAISLSGTANTGELFF
TRBV7-9,NA,TRBJ1-5,TRBD1,TGTGCCAGCAGCAAAGGGACAGGGGAAAACCAGCCCCAGCATTTT,CASSKGTGENQPQHF
TRBV28,few,TRBJ1-5,TRBD1,TGTGCCAGCACAATCCCGGGACAGACAAATCAGCCCCAGCATTTT,CASTIPGQTNQPQHF
TRBV29-1,NA,TRBJ1-1,NA,TGCAGCGTTGTACGAGTGGTCCCGTCGGACATGAACACTGAAGCTTTCTTT,CSVVRVVPSDMNTEAFF
TRBV18,NA,TRBJ1-1,NA,TGTGCCAGCTCACTGTCATACGGGGACACTGAAGCTTTCTTT,CASSLSYGDTEAFF
TRBV10-3,NA,TRBJ2-2,NA,TGTGCCATAGGCCAGGGGCCCTCGAACACCGGGGAGCTGTTTTTT,CAIGQGPSNTGELFF
TRBV19,NA,TRBJ1-1,NA,TGTGCCAGTAGTGCTCAGGGGCACACTGAAGCTTTCTTT,CASSAQGHTEAFF
TRBV12-3/TRBV12-4,NA,TRBJ2-3,NA,TGTGCCAGTACTATATTCAAGACAGATACGCAGTATTTT,CASTIFKTDTQYF
TRBV12-5,NA,TRBJ1-1,TRBD1,TGTGCTAGTGGTATCGGGGACAGTGCGAACACTGAAGCTTTCTTT,CASGIGDSANTEAFF
TRBV4-1,NA,TRBJ2-3,NA,TGCGCCAGCAGCCAAGAAACTAGGGATACGCAGTATTTT,CASSQETRDTQYF
TRBV5-1,NA,TRBJ2-3,NA,TGCGCCAGCAGCTTGGACAGGAGCACAGATACGCAGTATTTT,CASSLDRSTDTQYF
TRBV7-9,NA,TRBJ2-2,NA,TGTGCCAGCAGCACTCCCCGGACAAACACCGGGGAGCTGTTTTTT,CASSTPRTNTGELFF
TRBV7-8,once,TRBJ1-3,NA,TGTGCCAGCAGCTTATCGGAGGGTGGAGGAAACACCATATATTTT,CASSLSEGGGNTIYF